This T cell receptor (beta chain) was sequenced in a study of CXCR3-negative and CXCR3-positive naive CD8 T cells. Preparation of TRB cDNA libraries relied on 5' RACE carrying UMI labels. Reprocessing the 5' RACE reads, TCRdb reports a single entry for every CDR3 protein and omits DNA. This sample's table reports tens of thousands of distinct CDR3 sequences. To note about this clonotype: The antigen is not known.

Findings and caveats of the study: Memory CD8+ cells showed much lower diversity, while both naive subsets were comparably high. More hydrophobic TRB CDR3s occurred in CXCR3-positive than in CXCR3-negative naive cells.

CDR1 LGHDT and CDR2 YNNKEL come from the germline V gene (reference sequence). The CDR3 runs 18 residues. The sequencing input was naive CXCR3+ CD8+ T cells from blood. The subset: CD45RO-CCR7+CD27+CD95- naive CD8+ T cells expressing CXCR3 (TNR3+). The chain combines TRBV3-1 with TRBJ1-2; TCRdb picks TRBD1, but there is no DNA to check that call. This TCR derives from a human donor in good health. Some clones in this sample may be carry-over from other donors' samples. This chain's CDR3 is CASSLGTSLADVAYGYTF. The whole variable domain, remainder taken from reference TRBV3-1 and TRBJ1-2, is DTAVSQTPKYLVTQMGNDKSIKCEQNLGHDTMYWYKQDSKKFLKIMFSYNNKELIINETVPNRFSPKSPDKAHLNLHINSLELGDSAVYFCASSLGTSLADVAYGYTFGSGTRLTVV.